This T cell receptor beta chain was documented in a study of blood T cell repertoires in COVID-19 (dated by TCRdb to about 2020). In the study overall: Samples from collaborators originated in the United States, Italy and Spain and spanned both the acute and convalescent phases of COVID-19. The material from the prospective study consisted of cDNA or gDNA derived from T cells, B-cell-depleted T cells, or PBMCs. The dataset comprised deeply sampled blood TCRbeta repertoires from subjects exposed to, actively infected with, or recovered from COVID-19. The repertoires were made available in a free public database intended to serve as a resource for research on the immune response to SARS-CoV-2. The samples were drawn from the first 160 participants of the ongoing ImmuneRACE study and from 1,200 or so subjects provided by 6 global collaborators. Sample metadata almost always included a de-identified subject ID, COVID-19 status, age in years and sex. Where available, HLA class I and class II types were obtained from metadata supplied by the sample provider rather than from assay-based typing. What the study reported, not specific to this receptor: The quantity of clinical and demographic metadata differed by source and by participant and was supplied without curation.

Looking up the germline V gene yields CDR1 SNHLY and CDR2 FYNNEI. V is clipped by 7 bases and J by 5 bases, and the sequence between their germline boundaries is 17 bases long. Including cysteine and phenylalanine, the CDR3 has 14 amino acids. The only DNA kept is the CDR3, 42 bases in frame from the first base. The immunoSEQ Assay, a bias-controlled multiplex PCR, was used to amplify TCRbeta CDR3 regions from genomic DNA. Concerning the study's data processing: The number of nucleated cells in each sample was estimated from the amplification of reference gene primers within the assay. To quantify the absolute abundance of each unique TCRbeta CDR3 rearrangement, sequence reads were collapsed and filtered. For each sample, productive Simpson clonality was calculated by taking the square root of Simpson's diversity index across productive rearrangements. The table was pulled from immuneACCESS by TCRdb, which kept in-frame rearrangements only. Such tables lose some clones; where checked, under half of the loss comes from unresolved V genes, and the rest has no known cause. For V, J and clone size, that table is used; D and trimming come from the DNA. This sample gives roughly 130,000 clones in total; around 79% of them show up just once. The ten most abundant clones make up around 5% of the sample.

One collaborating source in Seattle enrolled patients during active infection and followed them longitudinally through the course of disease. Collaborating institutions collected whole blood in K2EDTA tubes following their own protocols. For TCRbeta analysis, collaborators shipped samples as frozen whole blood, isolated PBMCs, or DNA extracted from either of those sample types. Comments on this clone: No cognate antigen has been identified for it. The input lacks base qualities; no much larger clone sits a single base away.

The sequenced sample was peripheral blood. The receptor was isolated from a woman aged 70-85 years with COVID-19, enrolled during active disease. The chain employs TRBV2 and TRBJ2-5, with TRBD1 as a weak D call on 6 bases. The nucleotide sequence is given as TGTGCCAGCAAACCACAGGGCGGTGGGGAGACCCAGTACTTC. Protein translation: CASKPQGGGETQYF. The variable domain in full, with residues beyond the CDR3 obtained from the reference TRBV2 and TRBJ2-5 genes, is EPEVTQTPSHQVTQMGQEVILRCVPISNHLYFYWYRQILGQKVEFLVSFYNNEISEKSEIFDDQFSVERPDGSNFTLKIRSTKLEDSAMYFCASKPQGGGETQYFGPGTRLLVL.